This T cell receptor beta chain was captured in a study of T cells after posttransplantation cyclophosphamide. Points from the study as a whole: Later blood repertoires were often dominated by clones from the donor CD8+ memory compartment.

Germline loops: CDR1 MNHEY, CDR2 SVGAGI. V shed 6 bases and J shed 5 bases, with 16 bases lying between them. This CDR3 comprises 14 residues. TCRdb's table, derived via immunoSEQ multiplex PCR, lists solely in-frame clones and lacks some. In the table there are tens of thousands of clones, about 86% of which are singletons. A word on this clone: Its antigen is not identified.

Controls had myeloablative marrow grafts with methotrexate and calcineurin inhibitor, sampled at 1 year. This receptor was identified in a female patient in her 30s who received an allogeneic stem cell transplant from an unrelated donor, was CMV-positive, and had acute and chronic GVHD. Some T cells may be graft donor cells. The chain couples TRBV6-5 to TRBJ2-5; D remains ambiguous. This sample comprised PBMCs, obtained around 350 days after allogeneic stem cell transplant with calcineurin inhibitor and methotrexate. The chain's CDR3 is CASRPYSTGETQYF. The CDR3 DNA reads TGTGCCAGCAGACCCTACAGCACCGGTGAGACCCAGTACTTC.